These 11 T cell receptor beta chains were sequenced from one sample in a study of CD8 T cells in ankylosing spondylitis. A single record per CDR3 protein comes from TCRdb applying MiXCR to the 5' RACE reads. The sample holds 45,000 or so distinct CDR3 sequences, approximately 11% seen once. Input material: blood, either unsorted or a sorted T cell fraction (not recorded which). The receptor source for this set is a male donor with ankylosing spondylitis or in good health (not recorded which).

This clonotype was detected only a few times. The rearrangement links TRBV5-1 to TRBJ1-1; no reliable D call. CDR1 SGHRS and CDR2 YFSETQ come from the germline V gene. The CDR3 length is 15 residues. V lost 0 bases, J lost 0 bases, and 9 bases lay in between. The CDR3 loop reads CASSLAGVMNTEAFF. CDR3 in DNA: TGCGCCAGCAGCTTGGCCGGGGTGATGAACACTGAAGCTTTCTTT. Together with reference TRBV5-1 and TRBJ1-1, the CDR3 gives the full variable domain: KAGVTQTPRYLIKTRGQQVTLSCSPISGHRSVSWYQQTPGQGLQFLFEYFSETQRNKGNFPGRFSGRQFSNSRSEMNVSTLELGDSALYLCASSLAGVMNTEAFFGQGTRLTVV.

This clonotype was recorded at least ten times. The chain joins TRBV5-1 to TRBJ2-6; D remains unclear. The germline V gene encodes CDR1 SGHRS and CDR2 YFSETQ. Trimming removed 0 bases at V and 0 bases at J, with 7 bases between. This CDR3 has 16 residues. The CDR3 sequence is CASSLEGNSGANVLTF. CDR3 nucleotide sequence: TGCGCCAGCAGCTTGGAAGGGAACTCTGGGGCCAACGTCCTGACTTTC.

This clonotype was detected many times. The rearrangement links TRBV7-2 to TRBJ1-2, with 9 bases aligning to TRBD1. This CDR3 is built from 16 residues. Germline CDR1 reads SGHTA; CDR2 reads FQGNSA. Trimming removed 2 bases from V and 2 bases from J; junction bases left unmatched: 6. The DNA of the CDR3 is TGTGCCAGCAGCTTAAGGATAGGACAGGGGAACTATGGCTACACCTTC. This sequence encodes CASSLRIGQGNYGYTF.

This clonotype has at least ten counts. This chain links TRBV7-9 with TRBJ1-1; 9 nucleotides line up with TRBD1. The CDR3 spans 16 residues. Looked up from germline, CDR1 is SEHNR and CDR2 is FQNEAQ (reference sequence). The junction had 10 bases not matched to a gene; V was cut back by 1 base and J by 7 bases. The CDR3 reads CASSLEPGQGEREAFF. Written as DNA, the CDR3 is TGTGCCAGCAGCTTAGAGCCGGGACAGGGTGAGCGTGAAGCTTTCTTT.

The chain has TRBV7-2 and TRBJ2-7, with D possibly matching TRBD1 (6 bases). The germline V gene encodes CDR1 SGHTA and CDR2 FQGNSA. This CDR3 has 15 amino acids. V was pared by 1 base and J by 3 bases, with 13 bases between. CDR3 amino acids: CASSLVSGTHYEQYF. CDR3 nucleotides: TGTGCCAGCAGCTTAGTTTCGGGGACACACTACGAGCAGTACTTC.

This clonotype is a singleton in its sample. The rearrangement links TRBV28 to TRBJ2-7, with 7 bases fitting TRBD1. The V gene end was trimmed by 3 bases and the J gene end by 0 bases; junction bases not matched to a gene: 5. Germline V gives CDR1 MDHEN, CDR2 SYDVKM. The CDR3 is 15 amino acids. CDR3 sequence reads: CASSFHRGPSYEQYF. In DNA, the CDR3 is TGTGCCAGCAGTTTCCACAGGGGCCCCTCCTACGAGCAGTACTTC.

In this sample, this clonotype turned up many times. The chain combines TRBV20-1 with TRBJ2-4, with a possible D match to TRBD1 (5 bases). V shed 6 bases and J shed 0 bases, with 15 bases lying between them. CDR1 and CDR2 (germline): DFQATT, SNEGSKA (reference sequence). CDR3 length: 15 residues. DNA of the CDR3: TGCAGTGCCAGTACAGGTTTTTTAGCCAAAAACATTCAGTACTTC. Translation: CSASTGFLAKNIQYF.

The rearrangement uses TRBV27 and TRBJ1-1, with a possible D match to TRBD1 (5 bases). V was shortened by 6 bases and J by 1 base, with 15 bases between the two germline ends. Germline V CDR1 and CDR2: MNHEY, SMNVEV (reference sequence). The CDR3 extends over 15 amino acids. The CDR3 DNA reads as TGTGCCAGCAGCCTTTTGGGGGTGCGGAACACTGAAGCTTTCTTT. It codes for CASSLLGVRNTEAFF.

This clonotype was counted at least ten times. The chain couples TRBV12-3 or TRBV12-4 to TRBJ1-2, with D possibly being TRBD1 (6 bases). V gave up 3 bases and J gave up 8 bases, with 19 bases separating them. This CDR3 is built from 15 residues. Here the CDR3 DNA reads TGTGCCAGCAGTTTTAGGGGTGGGACAATCTCCGGCTACACCTTC. Translating gives CASSFRGGTISGYTF.

This clonotype was counted ten times or more. This rearrangement joins TRBV5-1 to TRBJ1-1; TRBD1 matches at 11 bases. The germline V gene has CDR1 SGHRS and CDR2 YFSETQ. The CDR3 length is 15 residues. V was clipped by 4 bases and J by 4 bases; unmatched bases: 6. The DNA for the CDR3 is TGCGCCAGCAGCGGGGACAGGGGGTTGTTCACTGAAGCTTTCTTT. It translates to CASSGDRGLFTEAFF.

This clonotype was found many times. The chain carries TRBV3-1 and TRBJ1-5, with D maybe TRBD1 (5 bases). The CDR3 contains 15 residues. The V and J ends lost 1 base and 4 bases respectively, with 11 bases between them. The germline V gene encodes CDR1 LGHDT and CDR2 YNNKEL (reference sequence). The CDR3 reads CASSQGTGRNQPQHF. CDR3 sequence (DNA): TGTGCCAGCAGCCAAGGTACAGGACGTAATCAGCCCCAGCATTTT. Drawing the rest from reference TRBV3-1 and TRBJ1-5, the complete variable domain is DTAVSQTPKYLVTQMGNDKSIKCEQNLGHDTMYWYKQDSKKFLKIMFSYNNKELIINETVPNRFSPKSPDKAHLNLHINSLELGDSAVYFCASSQGTGRNQPQHFGDGTRLSIL.